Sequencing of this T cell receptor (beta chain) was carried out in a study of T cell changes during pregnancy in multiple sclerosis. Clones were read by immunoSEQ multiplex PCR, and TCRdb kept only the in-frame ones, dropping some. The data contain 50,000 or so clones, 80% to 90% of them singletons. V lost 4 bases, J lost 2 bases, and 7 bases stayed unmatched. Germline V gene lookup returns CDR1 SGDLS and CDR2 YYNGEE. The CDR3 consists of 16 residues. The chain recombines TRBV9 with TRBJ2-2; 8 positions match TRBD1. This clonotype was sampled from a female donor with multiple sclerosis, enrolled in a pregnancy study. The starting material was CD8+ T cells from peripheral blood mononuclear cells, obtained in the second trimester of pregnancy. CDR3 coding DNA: TGTGCCAGCAGCCTTCCCGGACAGGGAAACACCGGGGAGCTGTTTTTT. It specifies CASSLPGQGNTGELFF. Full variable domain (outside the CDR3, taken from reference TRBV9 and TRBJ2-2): DSGVTQTPKHLITATGQRVTLRCSPRSGDLSVYWYQQSLDQGLQFLIQYYNGEERAKGNILERFSAQQFPDLHSELNLSSLELGDSALYFCASSLPGQGNTGELFFGEGSRLTVL.